This TCR beta chain was sequenced for a study of blood T cell repertoires in COVID-19. Measured with immunoSEQ multiplex PCR; TCRdb has only the in-frame clones, and not every one. Among approximately 450,000 clones listed, roughly nine tenths were seen once. Germline V lookup: CDR1 SGDLS, CDR2 YYNGEE. V lost 3 bases, J lost 0 bases, and 5 bases stayed unmatched. The CDR3 has 18 residues. Sequencing was performed on PBMCs or T cells enriched from blood (not recorded which). The chain is built from TRBV9 and TRBJ2-6, with 11 bases that match TRBD2. This TCR derives from a man aged 30-40 years who had recovered from COVID-19. Here the CDR3 DNA reads TGTGCCAGCAGCGACCGACTAGCGGGGCCCTCTGGGGCCAACGTCCTGACTTTC. As protein: CASSDRLAGPSGANVLTF.